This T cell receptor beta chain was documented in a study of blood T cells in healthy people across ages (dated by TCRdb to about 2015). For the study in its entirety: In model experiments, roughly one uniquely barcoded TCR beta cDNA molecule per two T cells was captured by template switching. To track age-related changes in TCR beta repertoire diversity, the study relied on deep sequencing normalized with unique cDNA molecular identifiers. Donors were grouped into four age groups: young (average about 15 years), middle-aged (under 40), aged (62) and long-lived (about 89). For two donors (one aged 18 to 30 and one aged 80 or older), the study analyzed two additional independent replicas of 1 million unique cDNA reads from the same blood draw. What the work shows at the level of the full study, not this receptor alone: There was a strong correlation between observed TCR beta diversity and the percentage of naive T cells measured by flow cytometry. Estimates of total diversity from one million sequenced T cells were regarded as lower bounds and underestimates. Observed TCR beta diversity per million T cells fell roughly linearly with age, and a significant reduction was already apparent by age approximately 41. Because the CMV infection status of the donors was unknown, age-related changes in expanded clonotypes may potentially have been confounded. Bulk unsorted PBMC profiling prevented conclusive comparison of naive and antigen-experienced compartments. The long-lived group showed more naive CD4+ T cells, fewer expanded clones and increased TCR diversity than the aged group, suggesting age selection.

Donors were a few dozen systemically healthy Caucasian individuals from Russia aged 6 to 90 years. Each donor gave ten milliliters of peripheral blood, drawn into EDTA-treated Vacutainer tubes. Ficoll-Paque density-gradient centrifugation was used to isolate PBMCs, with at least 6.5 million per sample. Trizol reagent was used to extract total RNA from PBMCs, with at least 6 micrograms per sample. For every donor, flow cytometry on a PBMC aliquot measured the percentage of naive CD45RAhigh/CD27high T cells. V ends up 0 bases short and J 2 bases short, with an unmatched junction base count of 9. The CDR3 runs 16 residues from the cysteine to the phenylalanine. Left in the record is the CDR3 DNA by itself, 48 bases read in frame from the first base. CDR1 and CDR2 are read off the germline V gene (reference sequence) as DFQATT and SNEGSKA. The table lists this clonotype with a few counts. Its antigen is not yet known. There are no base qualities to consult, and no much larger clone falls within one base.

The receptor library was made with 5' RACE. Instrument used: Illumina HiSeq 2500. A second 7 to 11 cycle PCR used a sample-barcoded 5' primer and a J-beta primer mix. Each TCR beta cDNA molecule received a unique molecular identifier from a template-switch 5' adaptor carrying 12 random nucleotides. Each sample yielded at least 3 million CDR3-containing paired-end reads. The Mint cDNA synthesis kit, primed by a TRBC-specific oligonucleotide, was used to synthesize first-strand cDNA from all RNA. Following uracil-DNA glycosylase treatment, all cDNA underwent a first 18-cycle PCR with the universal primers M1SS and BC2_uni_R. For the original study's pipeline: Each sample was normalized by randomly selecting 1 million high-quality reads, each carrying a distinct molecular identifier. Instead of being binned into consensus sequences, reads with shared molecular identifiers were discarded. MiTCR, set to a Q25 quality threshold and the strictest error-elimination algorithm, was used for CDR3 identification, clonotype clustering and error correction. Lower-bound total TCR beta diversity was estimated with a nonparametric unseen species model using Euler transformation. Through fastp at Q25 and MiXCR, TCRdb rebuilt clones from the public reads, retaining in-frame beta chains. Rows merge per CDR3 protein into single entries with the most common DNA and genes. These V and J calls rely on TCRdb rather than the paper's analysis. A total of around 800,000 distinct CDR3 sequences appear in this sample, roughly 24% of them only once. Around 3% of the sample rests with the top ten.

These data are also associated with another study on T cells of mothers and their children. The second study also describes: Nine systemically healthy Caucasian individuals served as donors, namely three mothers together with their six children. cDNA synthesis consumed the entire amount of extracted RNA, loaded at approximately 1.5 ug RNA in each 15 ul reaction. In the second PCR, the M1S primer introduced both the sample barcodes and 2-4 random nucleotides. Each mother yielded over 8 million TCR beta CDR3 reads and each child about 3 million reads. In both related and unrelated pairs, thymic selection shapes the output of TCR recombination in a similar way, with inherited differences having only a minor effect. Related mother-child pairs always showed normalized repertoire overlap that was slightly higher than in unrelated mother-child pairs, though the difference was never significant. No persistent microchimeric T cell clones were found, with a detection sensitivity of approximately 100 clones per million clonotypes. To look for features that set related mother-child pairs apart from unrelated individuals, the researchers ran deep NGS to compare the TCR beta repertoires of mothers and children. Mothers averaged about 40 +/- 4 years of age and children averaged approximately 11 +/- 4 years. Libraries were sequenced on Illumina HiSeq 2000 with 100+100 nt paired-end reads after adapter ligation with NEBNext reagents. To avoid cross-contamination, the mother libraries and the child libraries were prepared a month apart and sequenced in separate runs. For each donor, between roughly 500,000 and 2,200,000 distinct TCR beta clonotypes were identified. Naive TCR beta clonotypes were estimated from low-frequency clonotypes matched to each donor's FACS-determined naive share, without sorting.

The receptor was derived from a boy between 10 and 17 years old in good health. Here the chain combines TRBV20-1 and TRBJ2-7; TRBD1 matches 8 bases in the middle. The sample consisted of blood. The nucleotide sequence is TGCAGTGCTAGAGAACGAAACAGGGGGATACCCTACGAGCAGTACTTC. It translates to CSARERNRGIPYEQYF.